What follows are 14 T cell receptor beta chains derived from one specimen sequenced in a study of T cells in Graves' hyperthyroidism and ophthalmopathy. RNA transcripts gave rise to amplified TCR beta CDR3 regions. A set of HTBI primers served as the primers for a first-round RT-PCR of the TCR CDR3. TCRdb recomputed calls from the multiplex PCR reads with MiXCR, one row per CDR3 protein. Of around 400,000 distinct CDR3 sequences listed, approximately 25% are singletons. Material: blood. Source of these receptors: a man aged 50 or older with Graves' hyperthyroidism.

This rearrangement joins TRBV5-1 to TRBJ1-2, with D possibly being TRBD1 (6 bases). The germline gives CDR1 SGHRS, CDR2 YFSETQ. V dropped 0 bases and J dropped 7 bases, with 13 bases sitting between them. The CDR3 spans 14 residues. CDR3 amino acids: CASSLGQEAAGYTF. The CDR3 coding sequence is TGCGCCAGCAGCTTGGGACAGGAGGCTGCTGGCTACACCTTC.

The chain recombines TRBV10-3 with TRBJ2-1; 8 bases are a match to TRBD1. Germline-derived CDR1 and CDR2 are ENHRY and SYGVKD. CDR3 length: 13 amino acids. The J segment lost 8 bases and the V segment lost 10 bases, leaving 10 bases of the junction unmatched. The CDR3 region has the DNA TGTGCCACCTGGACAGGGAGGACCGATGAGCAGTTCTTC. Residues: CATWTGRTDEQFF.

This clonotype has ten or more counts. The gene calls are TRBV20-1 and TRBJ1-1; D unresolved. Germline V gene sequence: CDR1 DFQATT, CDR2 SNEGSKA (reference sequence). The V end was cut by 6 bases, the J end by 1 base, with 12 bases between. The CDR3 is 13 amino acids. As DNA, the CDR3 is TGCAGTGCCGGGAGCCGGCCGAACACTGAAGCTTTCTTT. Translating gives CSAGSRPNTEAFF.

The DNA of the CDR3 is TGCAGCGTCGAGGTTCGGGACTGGAGGTCCTACGAGCAGTACTTC. Translation gives CSVEVRDWRSYEQYF. The chain couples TRBV29-1 to TRBJ2-7; D perhaps matches TRBD2 (6 bases). V was cut by 6 bases and J by 1 base, with 19 bases left in between. Germline CDR1 SQVTM, CDR2 ANQGSEA. CDR3 length: 15 residues.

Of note for this clonotype: Being one base from a much bigger clone, this may be a read error. V is TRBV11-2 and J is TRBJ1-1, with 9 nucleotides matching TRBD1. CDR1 is SGHAT and CDR2 is FQNNGV in the germline V gene. The CDR3 covers 14 residues. This chain's CDR3 is CASSWGQGDTEVFF. CDR3 DNA: TGTGCCAGCAGCTGGGGACAGGGTGACACTGAAGTTTTCTTT.

This clonotype came up once. The CDR3 sequence: CASSPEGYGHQPQHF. The CDR3 DNA reads TGTGCCAGCAGCCCCGAGGGATATGGGCATCAGCCCCAGCATTTT. The chain combines TRBV9 with TRBJ1-5; D not resolved. This CDR3 contains 15 residues. Trimming removed 4 bases at V and 5 bases at J, with 16 bases between. The V gene's germline CDR1 is SGDLS and CDR2 YYNGEE.

The chain carries TRBV7-3 and TRBJ2-3, with 9 positions matching TRBD1. The germline V gene has CDR1 SGHTA and CDR2 FQGTGA. J gave up 3 bases and V 3 bases, and 7 bases lay outside the gene matches. The CDR3 is made up of 16 amino acids. For the CDR3, the DNA is TGTGCCAGCAGCTTGGCCGGGACAGGGCCAACAGATACGCAGTATTTT. Amino acids: CASSLAGTGPTDTQYF.

This clonotype was seen only a few times. The rearrangement links TRBV5-1 to TRBJ2-5; TRBD1 might be the D (7 bases). The CDR3 length is 16 residues. V was trimmed by 0 bases and J by 6 bases, leaving 18 bases between them. Per germline, CDR1 SGHRS and CDR2 YFSETQ. CDR3 sequence reads: CASSLGDSGGGKTQYF. As DNA, the CDR3 is TGCGCCAGCAGCTTGGGAGATTCAGGGGGAGGAAAGACCCAGTACTTC.

Concerning this clonotype: It may be a read error: a sequence one base away is much more abundant. The V call is TRBV7-2, the J call TRBJ2-1, with D hard to call. Germline V CDR1 and CDR2: SGHTA, FQGNSA. V was trimmed by 2 bases and J by 4 bases, leaving 6 bases between them. CDR3 length equals 13 residues. Here the CDR3 DNA reads TGTGCCAGCAGCTTACAGGTATACAATGAGCAGTTCTTC. Amino acid sequence: CASSLQVYNEQFF.

This chain joins TRBV20-1 and TRBJ2-5; 12 nucleotides align to TRBD2. V lost 6 bases and J lost 5; bases outside the gene matches: 16. This CDR3 spans 17 amino acids. Germline CDR1 is DFQATT and CDR2 is SNEGSKA (reference sequence). CDR3 amino acids: CSAPVGSGLAGGETQYF. DNA of the CDR3: TGCAGTGCCCCCGTTGGAAGTGGCCTAGCGGGAGGGGAGACCCAGTACTTC.

This clonotype was counted between two and nine times. V and J are TRBV27 and TRBJ2-3, with D tentatively TRBD1 (5 bases). This CDR3 spans 14 amino acids. CDR1 and CDR2 (germline): MNHEY, SMNVEV (reference sequence). V gave up 6 bases and J gave up 4 bases, with 14 bases separating them. The CDR3 region has the DNA TGTGCCAGCAGCGCAGGGATTGGGGCAGATACGCAGTATTTT. It is translated as CASSAGIGADTQYF.

V gene TRBV7-9 combines with J gene TRBJ2-2, with TRBD2 identical over 9 bases. The CDR3 is made up of 15 amino acids. The ends lost 4 bases at V and 6 bases at J; junction bases unmatched: 6. Germline CDR1 SEHNR, CDR2 FQNEAQ (reference sequence). This CDR3 is CASSSLAGVSGELFF. The CDR3, as DNA: TGTGCCAGCAGCTCCTTAGCGGGAGTCTCCGGGGAGCTGTTTTTT. The entire variable domain, with the rest obtained from reference TRBV7-9 and TRBJ2-2, is as follows: DTGVSQNPRHKITKRGQNVTFRCDPISEHNRLYWYRQTLGQGPEFLTYFQNEAQLEKSRLLSDRFSAERPKGSFSTLEIQRTEQGDSAMYLCASSSLAGVSGELFFGEGSRLTVL.

The chain joins TRBV4-2 to TRBJ2-7; TRBD2 agrees at 10 bases. Trimming at V came to 4 bases and at J to 2 bases, leaving 8 bases not matched to a gene. Germline assignment: CDR1 LGHNA and CDR2 YNFKEQ. The CDR3 sequence is 16 residues long. Here the CDR3 DNA reads TGTGCCAGCAGCCGGTACGTAGCGGGAGGCGCCTACGAGCAGTACTTC. Amino acids: CASSRYVAGGAYEQYF.

This clonotype has just a few counts. The rearrangement uses TRBV19 and TRBJ2-2, with no clear D. V was clipped by 8 bases and J by 1 base, with 8 bases between them. Per the germline V gene, CDR1 is LNHDA and CDR2 is SQIVND (reference sequence). The CDR3 runs 13 residues. The CDR3 loop is CASPGENTGELFF. CDR3 coding DNA: TGTGCCAGTCCAGGAGAGAACACCGGGGAGCTGTTTTTT.